Below, one T cell receptor (beta chain) is given with its context. This table comes from immunoSEQ multiplex PCR, and its TCRdb copy is limited to in-frame clones, with some not included. The repertoire includes roughly 120,000 clones, around 85% of them detected once, and roughly 2.3% sits in the top ten. This entry belongs to a study of T cell responses to AZD1222 COVID-19 vaccine. Material: peripheral blood, obtained on day 0 of AZD1222 vaccination. This TCR was recovered from an adult in good health.

The CDR3 DNA reads as TGTGCCAGCAGCCCCGAGGCGACTGGAAACACCATATATTTT. Amino acid sequence: CASSPEATGNTIYF. V gene TRBV7-2 combines with J gene TRBJ1-3, with D uncertain. The V end was cut by 5 bases, the J end by 2 bases, with 10 bases between. The germline V gene has CDR1 SGHTA and CDR2 FQGNSA. The CDR3 loop spans 14 amino acids.